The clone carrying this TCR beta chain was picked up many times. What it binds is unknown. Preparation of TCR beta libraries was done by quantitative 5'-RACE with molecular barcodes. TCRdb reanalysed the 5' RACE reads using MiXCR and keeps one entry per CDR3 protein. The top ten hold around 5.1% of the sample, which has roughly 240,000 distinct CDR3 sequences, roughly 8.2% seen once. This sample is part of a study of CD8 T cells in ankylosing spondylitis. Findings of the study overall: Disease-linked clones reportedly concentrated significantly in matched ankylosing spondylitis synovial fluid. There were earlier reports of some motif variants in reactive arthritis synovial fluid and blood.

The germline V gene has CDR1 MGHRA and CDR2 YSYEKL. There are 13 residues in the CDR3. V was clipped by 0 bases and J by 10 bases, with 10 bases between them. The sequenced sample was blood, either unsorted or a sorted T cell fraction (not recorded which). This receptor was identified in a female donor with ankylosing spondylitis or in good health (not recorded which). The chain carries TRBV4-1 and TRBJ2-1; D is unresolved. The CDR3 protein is CASSQDRDREQFF. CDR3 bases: TGCGCCAGCAGCCAAGATAGGGATAGAGAGCAGTTCTTC.